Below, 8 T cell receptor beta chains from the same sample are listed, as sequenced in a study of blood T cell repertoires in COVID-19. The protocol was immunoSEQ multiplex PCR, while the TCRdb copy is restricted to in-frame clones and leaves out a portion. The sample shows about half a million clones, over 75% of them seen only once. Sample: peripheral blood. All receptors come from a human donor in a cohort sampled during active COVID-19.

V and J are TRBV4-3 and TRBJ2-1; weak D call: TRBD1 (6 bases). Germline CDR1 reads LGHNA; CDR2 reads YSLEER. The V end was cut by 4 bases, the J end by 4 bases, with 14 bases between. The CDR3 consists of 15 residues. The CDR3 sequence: CASSRHPDSYNEQFF. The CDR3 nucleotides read TGCGCCAGCAGCCGACACCCGGACAGTTACAATGAGCAGTTCTTC.

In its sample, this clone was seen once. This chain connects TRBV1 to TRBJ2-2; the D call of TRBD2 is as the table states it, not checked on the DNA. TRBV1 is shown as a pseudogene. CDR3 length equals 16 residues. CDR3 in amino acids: CTSSQASGRDTGELFF. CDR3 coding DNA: TGCACCAGCAGCCAGGCTAGCGGGAGGGACACCGGGGAGCTGTTTTTT.

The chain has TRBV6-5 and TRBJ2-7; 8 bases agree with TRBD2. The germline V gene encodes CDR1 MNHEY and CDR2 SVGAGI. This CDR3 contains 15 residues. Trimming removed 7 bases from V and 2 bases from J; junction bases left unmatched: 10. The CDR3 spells CASILVSGNTYEQYF. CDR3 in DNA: TGTGCCAGCATCCTGGTTAGCGGGAACACCTACGAGCAGTACTTC.

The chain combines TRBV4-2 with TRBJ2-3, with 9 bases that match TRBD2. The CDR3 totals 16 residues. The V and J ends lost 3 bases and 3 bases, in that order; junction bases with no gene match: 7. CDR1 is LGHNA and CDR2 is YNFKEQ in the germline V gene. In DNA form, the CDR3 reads TGTGCCAGCAGCCAGCATAGCGGGAGCGAGACAGATACGCAGTATTTT. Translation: CASSQHSGSETDTQYF.

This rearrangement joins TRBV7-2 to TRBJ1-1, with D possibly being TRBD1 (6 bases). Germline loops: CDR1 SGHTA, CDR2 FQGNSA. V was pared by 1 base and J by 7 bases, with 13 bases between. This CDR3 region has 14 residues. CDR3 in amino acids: CASSLGDTRGEAFF. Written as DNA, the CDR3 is TGTGCCAGCAGCTTAGGGGACACCCGAGGTGAAGCTTTCTTT. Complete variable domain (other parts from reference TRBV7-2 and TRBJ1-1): GAGVSQSPSNKVTEKGKDVELRCDPISGHTALYWYRQSLGQGLEFLIYFQGNSAPDKSGLPSDRFSAERTGGSVSTLTIQRTQQEDSAVYLCASSLGDTRGEAFFGQGTRLTVV.

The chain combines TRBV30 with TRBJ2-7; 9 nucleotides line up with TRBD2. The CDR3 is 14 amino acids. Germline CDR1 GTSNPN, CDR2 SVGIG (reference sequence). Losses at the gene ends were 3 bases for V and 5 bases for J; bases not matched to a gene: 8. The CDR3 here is CAWRKLGLADEQYF. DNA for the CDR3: TGTGCCTGGAGGAAACTGGGACTAGCAGACGAGCAGTACTTC.

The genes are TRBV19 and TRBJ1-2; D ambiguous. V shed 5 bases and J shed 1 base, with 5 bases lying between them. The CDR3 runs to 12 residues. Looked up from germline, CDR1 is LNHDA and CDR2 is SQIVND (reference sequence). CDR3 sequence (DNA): TGTGCCAGTAGTGCCTATAACTATGGCTACACCTTC. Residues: CASSAYNYGYTF.

The CDR3 region is CASSEGQGYNEQFF. The CDR3 nucleotides are TGTGCCAGCAGTGAAGGACAGGGCTACAATGAGCAGTTCTTC. J is TRBJ2-1 and V is TRBV2, with TRBD1 matching 7 bases. V trimming: 1 base; J trimming: 3 bases; junction bases outside the gene matches: 0. This CDR3 region has 14 residues. Germline V gives CDR1 SNHLY, CDR2 FYNNEI.